Each of the 25 T cell receptor beta chains below was sequenced from the same sample in a study of tissue T cells after allogeneic stem cell transplantation. Produced via immunoSEQ multiplex PCR; TCRdb's table is partial and in-frame only. The sample gives about 9,800 clones, over 60% of which show up once; roughly 24% is in the top ten. The sequences come from tissue from the stomach, collected at autopsy. All receptors come from a male donor aged 60 or over with lung cancer.

V is TRBV5-1 and J is TRBJ2-2; D might be TRBD1 (7 bases). The V gene lost 1 base and the J gene lost 4 bases, with 8 bases spanning the gap. CDR1 and CDR2 from the germline V gene are SGHRS and YFSETQ. CDR3 length equals 14 residues. In DNA form, the CDR3 reads TGCGCCAGCAGCTTGCAGGGGGGCACCGGGGAGCTGTTTTTT. Translation: CASSLQGGTGELFF. The whole variable domain, remainder taken from reference TRBV5-1 and TRBJ2-2, is KAGVTQTPRYLIKTRGQQVTLSCSPISGHRSVSWYQQTPGQGLQFLFEYFSETQRNKGNFPGRFSGRQFSNSRSEMNVSTLELGDSALYLCASSLQGGTGELFFGEGSRLTVL.

The chain is built from TRBV6-1 and TRBJ1-6; D perhaps matches TRBD1 (5 bases). Trimming removed 1 base from V and 9 bases from J, with 10 bases in between. The CDR3 sequence is 14 residues long. Germline V gives CDR1 MNHNS, CDR2 SASEGT. Written as DNA, the CDR3 is TGTGCCAGCAGTGAAGATCCAGGGCCTTCACCCCTCCACTTT. As protein: CASSEDPGPSPLHF.

This sequence joins TRBV4-1 and TRBJ2-5, with 12 nucleotides matching TRBD1. The CDR3 contains 18 residues. Germline V CDR1 and CDR2: MGHRA, YSYEKL. Germline trimming cut 2 bases from V and 5 bases from J; bases unmatched to any gene: 12. The CDR3 bases are TGCGCCAGCAGCCAAAACACCGGGACAGGGGGCTTTGGGGAGACCCAGTACTTC. Protein product: CASSQNTGTGGFGETQYF.

This sequence joins TRBV4-3 and TRBJ2-2, with D tentatively TRBD1 or TRBD2 (5 bases each). This CDR3 spans 18 amino acids. CDR1 LGHNA and CDR2 YSLEER come from the germline V gene. V gave up 2 bases and J gave up 7 bases, with 23 bases separating them. This CDR3 reads CASSQNRRSVERGGELFF. CDR3 DNA sequence: TGCGCCAGCAGCCAAAACAGGAGGTCGGTCGAACGGGGCGGGGAGCTGTTTTTT.

V usage is TRBV28 and J usage is TRBJ1-5; D not certain. CDR3 size: 15 residues. Germline CDR1 reads MDHEN; CDR2 reads SYDVKM. V lost 3 bases to trimming and J lost 5 bases, with 14 bases between them. Written as DNA, the CDR3 is TGTGCCAGCAGTTTGCCCGGGGAAGGGTATCAGCCCCAGCATTTT. Amino acids: CASSLPGEGYQPQHF.

J is TRBJ2-7 and V is TRBV11-2, with TRBD2 matching over 7 bases. Germline values: CDR1 SGHAT, CDR2 FQNNGV. The CDR3 contains 16 residues. Germline trimming cut 5 bases from V and 5 bases from J; bases unmatched to any gene: 15. The CDR3 loop reads CASSPGTGGGVHEQYF. CDR3 DNA: TGTGCCAGCAGCCCCGGAACGGGGGGAGGGGTCCACGAGCAGTACTTC. Full variable domain (outside the CDR3, taken from reference TRBV11-2 and TRBJ2-7): EAGVAQSPRYKIIEKRQSVAFWCNPISGHATLYWYQQILGQGPKLLIQFQNNGVVDDSQLPKDRFSAERLKGVDSTLKIQPAKLEDSAVYLCASSPGTGGGVHEQYFGPGTRLTVT.

The V and J genes are TRBV27 and TRBJ2-3, with D hard to call. Deletions cut 6 bases from V and 0 bases from J, with 4 bases between. Germline loops: CDR1 MNHEY, CDR2 SMNVEV (reference sequence). The CDR3 contains 12 residues. The CDR3 DNA is TGTGCCAGCAGAATCAGCACAGATACGCAGTATTTT. Amino acids: CASRISTDTQYF.

The chain has TRBV27 and TRBJ1-6, with D unresolved. The CDR3 sequence is 17 residues long. Germline values: CDR1 MNHEY, CDR2 SMNVEV (reference sequence). The ends were cut back, 2 bases at V and 8 bases at J, with 19 bases in the middle. The CDR3 here is CASSLEFVGKRDSPLHF. The CDR3 nucleotides read TGTGCCAGCAGTTTAGAGTTCGTTGGGAAGAGGGATTCACCCCTCCACTTT.

The chain couples TRBV30 to TRBJ1-3; D unclear. The V gene lost 1 base and the J gene lost 0 bases, with 10 bases spanning the gap. The CDR3 is 15 residues long. In germline, CDR1 is GTSNPN, CDR2 SVGIG (reference sequence). CDR3 residues: CAWSASQISGNTIYF. CDR3 bases: TGTGCCTGGAGTGCCTCACAGATCTCTGGAAACACCATATATTTT. Based on the CDR3 plus reference TRBV30 and TRBJ1-3, the full variable domain is SQTIHQWPATLVQPVGSPLSLECTVEGTSNPNLYWYRQAAGRGLQLLFYSVGIGQISSEVPQNLSASRPQDRQFILSSKKLLLSDSGFYLCAWSASQISGNTIYFGEGSWLTVV.

J is TRBJ1-5 and V is TRBV6-5, with TRBD1 as a possible D gene (6 bases). The germline V gene encodes CDR1 MNHEY and CDR2 SVGAGI. The germline V and J ends were trimmed by 7 bases and 5 bases, with 9 bases remaining between them. This CDR3 region has 12 residues. The DNA of the CDR3 is TGTGCCAGCAACAGGGAGGATCAGCCCCAGCATTTT. Translating it yields CASNREDQPQHF.

This clone is medium-sized within its sample. The chain joins TRBV21-1 to TRBJ1-4; TRBD1 was called by the table and not checked on the DNA. TRBV21-1 counts as a pseudogene. CDR3 length: 15 residues. CDR3 in DNA: TGTGCCAGCAGCTCCCGGACAGGGACTAATGAAAAACTGTTTTTT. It encodes CASSSRTGTNEKLFF.

This clone was found a few times. The same CDR3 also results from other DNA sequences found in this sample. The chain joins TRBV19 to TRBJ1-3; D gene uncertain. The CDR3 has 13 residues. The germline V and J ends were trimmed by 4 bases and 1 base, with 5 bases remaining between them. In germline, CDR1 is LNHDA, CDR2 SQIVND (reference sequence). CDR3 protein: CASSTGSGNTIYF. CDR3 DNA sequence: TGTGCCAGTAGTACGGGGTCTGGAAACACCATATATTTT.

This clone was observed a few times. The chain recombines TRBV19 with TRBJ1-1; no clear D gene. The CDR3 runs to 15 residues. Germline V gene lookup returns CDR1 LNHDA and CDR2 SQIVND (reference sequence). V was trimmed by 4 bases and J by 2 bases, leaving 14 bases between them. In DNA, the CDR3 is TGTGCCAGTAGTACGCTCCCCAGGAACAACACTGAAGCTTTCTTT. Amino acids: CASSTLPRNNTEAFF.

V gene TRBV4-3 combines with J gene TRBJ2-5; D perhaps matches TRBD1 (8 bases). The CDR3 contains 13 residues. Trimming stripped 5 bases from V and 5 bases from J, with 12 bases between. Germline CDR1 and CDR2: LGHNA and YSLEER. The CDR3 loop reads CASSTGGAETQYF. The CDR3 DNA is TGCGCCAGCAGCACAGGGGGGGCTGAGACCCAGTACTTC.

This clone is labeled medium-sized. The chain carries TRBV29-1 and TRBJ2-1; perhaps TRBD2 as D (5 bases). Trimming removed 0 bases at V and 1 base at J, with 13 bases between. This CDR3 is 16 amino acids long. Germline lookup yields CDR1 SQVTM and CDR2 ANQGSEA. CDR3 sequence reads: CSVEDSGRRSYNEQFF. In nucleotides, the CDR3 is TGCAGCGTTGAAGATTCAGGACGGAGGTCCTACAATGAGCAGTTCTTC.

The J gene is TRBJ2-2, the V gene TRBV7-9, with unresolved D. The germline V and J ends were trimmed by 5 bases and 0 bases, with 10 bases remaining between them. The length of the CDR3 is 15 residues. The germline CDR1 and CDR2 sequences are SEHNR and FQNEAQ (reference sequence). The CDR3 region has the DNA TGTGCCAGCAGCATACTCGCGGCGAACACCGGGGAGCTGTTTTTT. This gives the protein CASSILAANTGELFF.

The chain combines TRBV3-1 (or the pseudogene TRBV3-2) with TRBJ2-7; D might be TRBD1 or TRBD2, each matching 5 bases. V was trimmed by 5 bases and J by 0 bases, leaving 11 bases between them. The CDR3 spans 14 residues. Looked up from germline, CDR1 is LGHDT and CDR2 is YNNKEL (reference sequence). CDR3 in DNA: TGTGCCAGCAGCGGAGAGGGGTCCTCCTACGAGCAGTACTTC. Its translation: CASSGEGSSYEQYF.

The chain employs TRBV5-5 and TRBJ1-4, with 10 positions matching TRBD1. From germline, CDR1 is SGHKS and CDR2 YYEKEE (reference sequence). CDR3 length: 16 residues. V shed 0 bases, J shed 7 bases, and the junction held 6 bases outside the gene matches. In nucleotides, the CDR3 is TGTGCCAGCAGCTTGGTGTCCGGGACAGGGGTTGAAAAACTGTTTTTT. Protein product: CASSLVSGTGVEKLFF.

In its sample, this clone was seen once. The V and J genes are TRBV6-2 or TRBV6-3 and TRBJ1-5, with 9 bases matching TRBD1. Germline CDR1 MNHEY, CDR2 SVGEGT. V shed 4 bases, J shed 7 bases, and the junction held 11 bases outside the gene matches. The CDR3 has 16 residues. CDR3 loop: CASSSTDRGDTQPQHF. The CDR3 DNA sequence: TGTGCCAGCAGTTCGACCGACAGGGGGGATACCCAGCCCCAGCATTTT.

This clone was picked up one time. This sequence joins TRBV19 and TRBJ1-1; D may be TRBD1 (5 bases). The germline V gene encodes CDR1 LNHDA and CDR2 SQIVND (reference sequence). This CDR3 is 17 amino acids long. V was pared by 3 bases and J by 1 base, with 18 bases between. CDR3: CASSIDPPSGGNTEAFF. As DNA, the CDR3 is TGTGCCAGTAGTATCGACCCACCGTCTGGGGGGAACACTGAAGCTTTCTTT.

This clone was seen a few times. This chain uses TRBV5-1 with TRBJ1-5; TRBD1 matches at 7 bases. Germline values: CDR1 SGHRS, CDR2 YFSETQ. V trimming: 0 bases; J trimming: 5 bases; junction bases outside the gene matches: 2. The CDR3 has 14 residues. CDR3 protein: CASSLGTGDQPQHF. The CDR3 nucleotides read TGCGCCAGCAGCTTGGGGACAGGAGATCAGCCCCAGCATTTT.

The chain combines TRBV4-3 with TRBJ2-2, with TRBD1 matching over 8 bases. The germline gives CDR1 LGHNA, CDR2 YSLEER. CDR3 size: 17 residues. The trim removed 3 bases at V and 0 bases at J, leaving 6 bases unmatched. For the CDR3, the DNA is TGCGCCAGCAGCCACCAGACGACAGGGGCGAACACCGGGGAGCTGTTTTTT. Translation: CASSHQTTGANTGELFF.

The chain employs TRBV10-3 and TRBJ1-4, with D unresolved. The CDR3 consists of 14 residues. Between the trimmed V and J ends, which lost 3 bases and 5 bases, there was a span of 10 bases. CDR1 is ENHRY and CDR2 is SYGVKD in the germline V gene. CDR3 bases: TGTGCCATCAGTGAACGAGGCTCCAATGAAAAACTGTTTTTT. Translated, it gives CAISERGSNEKLFF.

The chain carries TRBV27 and TRBJ2-3; D possibly corresponds to TRBD2 (6 bases). The V gene lost 2 bases and the J gene lost 5 bases, with 11 bases spanning the gap. The V gene's germline CDR1 is MNHEY and CDR2 SMNVEV (reference sequence). CDR3 size: 14 residues. The CDR3 region has the DNA TGTGCCAGCAGTTTAGGGGACTTAAGAGATACGCAGTATTTT. It codes for CASSLGDLRDTQYF.

The gene calls are TRBV6-2 or TRBV6-3 and TRBJ1-5; D is unresolved. The germline V gene has CDR1 MNHEY and CDR2 SVGEGT. V lost 4 bases to trimming and J lost 9 bases, with 13 bases between them. The CDR3 contains 13 residues. CDR3 DNA: TGTGCCAGCAGTTGGCAGGACCTGCCGCCCCAGCATTTT. It codes for CASSWQDLPPQHF.